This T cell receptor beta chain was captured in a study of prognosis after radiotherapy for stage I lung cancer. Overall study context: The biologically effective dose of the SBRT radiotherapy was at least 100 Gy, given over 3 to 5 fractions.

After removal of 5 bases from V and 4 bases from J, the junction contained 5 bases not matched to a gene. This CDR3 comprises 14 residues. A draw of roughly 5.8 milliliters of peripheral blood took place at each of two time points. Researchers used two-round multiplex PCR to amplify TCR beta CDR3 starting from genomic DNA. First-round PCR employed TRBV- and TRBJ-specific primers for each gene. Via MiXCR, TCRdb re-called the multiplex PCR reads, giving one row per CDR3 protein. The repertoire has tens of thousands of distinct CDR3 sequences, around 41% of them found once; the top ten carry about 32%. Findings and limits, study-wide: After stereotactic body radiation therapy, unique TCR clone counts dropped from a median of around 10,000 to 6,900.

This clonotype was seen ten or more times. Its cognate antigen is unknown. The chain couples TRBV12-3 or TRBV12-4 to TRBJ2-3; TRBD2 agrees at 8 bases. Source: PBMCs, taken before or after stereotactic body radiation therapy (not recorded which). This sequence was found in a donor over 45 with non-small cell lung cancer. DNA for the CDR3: TGTGCCAGCAGTCCTCGGGGGGGCGCAGATACGCAGTATTTT. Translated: CASSPRGGADTQYF.